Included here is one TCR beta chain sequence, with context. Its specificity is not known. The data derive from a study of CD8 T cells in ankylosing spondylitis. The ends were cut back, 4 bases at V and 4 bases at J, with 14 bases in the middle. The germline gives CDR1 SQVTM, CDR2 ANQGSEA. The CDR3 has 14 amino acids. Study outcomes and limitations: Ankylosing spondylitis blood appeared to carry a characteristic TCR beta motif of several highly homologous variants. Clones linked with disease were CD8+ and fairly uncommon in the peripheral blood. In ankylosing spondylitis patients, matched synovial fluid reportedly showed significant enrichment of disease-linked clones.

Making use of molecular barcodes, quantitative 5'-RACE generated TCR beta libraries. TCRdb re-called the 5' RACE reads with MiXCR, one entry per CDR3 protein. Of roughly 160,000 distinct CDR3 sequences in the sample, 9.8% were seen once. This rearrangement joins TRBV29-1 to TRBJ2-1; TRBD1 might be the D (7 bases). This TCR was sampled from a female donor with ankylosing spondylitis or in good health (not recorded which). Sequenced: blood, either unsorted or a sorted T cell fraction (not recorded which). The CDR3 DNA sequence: TGCAGCGTTGGACCCCAGGGGGGATACAATGAGCAGTTCTTC. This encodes CSVGPQGGYNEQFF.